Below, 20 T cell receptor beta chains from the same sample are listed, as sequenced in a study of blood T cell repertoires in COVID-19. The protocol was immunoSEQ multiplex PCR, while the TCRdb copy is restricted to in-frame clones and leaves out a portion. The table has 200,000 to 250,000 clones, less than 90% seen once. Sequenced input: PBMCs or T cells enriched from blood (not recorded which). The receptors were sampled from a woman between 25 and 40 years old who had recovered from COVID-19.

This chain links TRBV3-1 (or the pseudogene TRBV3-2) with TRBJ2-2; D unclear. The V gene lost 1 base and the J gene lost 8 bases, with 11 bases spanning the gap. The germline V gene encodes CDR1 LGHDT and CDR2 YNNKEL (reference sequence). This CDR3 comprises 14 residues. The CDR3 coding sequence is TGTGCCAGCAGCCAAGTTGGCCAGAGGGGGGAGCTGTTTTTT. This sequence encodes CASSQVGQRGELFF.

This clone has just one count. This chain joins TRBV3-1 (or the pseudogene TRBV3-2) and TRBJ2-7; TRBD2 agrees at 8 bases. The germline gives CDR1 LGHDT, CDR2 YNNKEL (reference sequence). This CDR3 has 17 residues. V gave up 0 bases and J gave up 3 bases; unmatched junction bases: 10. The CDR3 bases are TGTGCCAGCAGCCAAGAAGGCCTAGCGGGCGATATCTACGAGCAGTACTTC. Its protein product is CASSQEGLAGDIYEQYF.

The CDR3 sequence is CASSSRQGASGNTIYF. The CDR3 nucleotides read TGTGCCAGCAGCTCGAGACAGGGGGCCTCTGGAAACACCATATATTTT. The chain recombines TRBV7-9 with TRBJ1-3, with 10 bases lining up with TRBD1. This CDR3 spans 16 amino acids. Germline values: CDR1 SEHNR, CDR2 FQNEAQ (reference sequence). With V trimmed by 4 bases and J by 0 bases, 3 bases remained unmatched.

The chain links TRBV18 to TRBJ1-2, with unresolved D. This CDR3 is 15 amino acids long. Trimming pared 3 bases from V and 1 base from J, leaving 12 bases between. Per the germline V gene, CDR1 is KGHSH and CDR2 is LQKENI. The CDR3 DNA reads TGTGCCAGCTCACCTGGGCAGTCTGTTAACTATGGCTACACCTTC. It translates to CASSPGQSVNYGYTF.

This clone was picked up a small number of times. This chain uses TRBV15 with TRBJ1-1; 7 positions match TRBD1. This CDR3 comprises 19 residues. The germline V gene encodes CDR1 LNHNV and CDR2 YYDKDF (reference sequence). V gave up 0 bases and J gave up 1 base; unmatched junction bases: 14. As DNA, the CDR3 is TGTGCCACCAGCAGAGATTCGTTGACCCTTCAGGGGGGGAACACTGAAGCTTTCTTT. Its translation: CATSRDSLTLQGGNTEAFF.

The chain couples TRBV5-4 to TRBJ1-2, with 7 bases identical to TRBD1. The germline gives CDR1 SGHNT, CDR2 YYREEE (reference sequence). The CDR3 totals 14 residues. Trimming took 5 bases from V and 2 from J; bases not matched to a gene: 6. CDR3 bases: TGTGCCAGCAGTCGGGACAGTATCAACTATGGCTACACCTTC. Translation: CASSRDSINYGYTF.

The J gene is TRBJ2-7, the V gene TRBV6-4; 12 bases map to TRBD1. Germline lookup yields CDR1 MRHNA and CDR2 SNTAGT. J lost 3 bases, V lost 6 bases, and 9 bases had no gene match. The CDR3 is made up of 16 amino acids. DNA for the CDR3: TGTGCCAGCAGCAGCCCCGGGGACAGGGGGCTCTACGAGCAGTACTTC. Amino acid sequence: CASSSPGDRGLYEQYF.

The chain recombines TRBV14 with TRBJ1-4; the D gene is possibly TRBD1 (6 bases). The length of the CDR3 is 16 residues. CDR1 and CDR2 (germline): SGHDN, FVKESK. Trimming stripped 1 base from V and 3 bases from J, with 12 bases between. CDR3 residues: CASSQVGNRANEKLFF. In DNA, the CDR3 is TGTGCCAGCAGCCAAGTAGGGAACAGGGCTAATGAAAAACTGTTTTTT.

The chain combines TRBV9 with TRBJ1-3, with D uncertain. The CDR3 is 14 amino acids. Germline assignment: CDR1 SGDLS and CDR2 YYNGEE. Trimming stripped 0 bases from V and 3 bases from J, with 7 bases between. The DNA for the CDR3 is TGTGCCAGCAGCGTAGGGGGAGTTGGAAACACCATATATTTT. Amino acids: CASSVGGVGNTIYF.

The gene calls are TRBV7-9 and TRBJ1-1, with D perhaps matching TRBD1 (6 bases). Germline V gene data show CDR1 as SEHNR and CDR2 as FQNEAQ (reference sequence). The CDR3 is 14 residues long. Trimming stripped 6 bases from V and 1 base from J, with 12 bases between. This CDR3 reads CASSYADRNTEAFF. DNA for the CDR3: TGTGCCAGCAGTTATGCGGACAGGAACACTGAAGCTTTCTTT.

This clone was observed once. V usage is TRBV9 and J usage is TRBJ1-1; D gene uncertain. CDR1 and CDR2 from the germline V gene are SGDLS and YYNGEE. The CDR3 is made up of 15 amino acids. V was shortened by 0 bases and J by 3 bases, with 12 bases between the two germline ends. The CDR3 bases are TGTGCCAGCAGCGTAGGCGGGGATGGGGACACTGAAGCTTTCTTT. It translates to CASSVGGDGDTEAFF.

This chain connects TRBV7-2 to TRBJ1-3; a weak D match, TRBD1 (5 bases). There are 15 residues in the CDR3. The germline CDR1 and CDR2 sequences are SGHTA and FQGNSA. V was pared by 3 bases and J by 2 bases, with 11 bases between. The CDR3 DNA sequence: TGTGCCAGCAGCTTTAATTGGGGGGCTGGAAACACCATATATTTT. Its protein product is CASSFNWGAGNTIYF.

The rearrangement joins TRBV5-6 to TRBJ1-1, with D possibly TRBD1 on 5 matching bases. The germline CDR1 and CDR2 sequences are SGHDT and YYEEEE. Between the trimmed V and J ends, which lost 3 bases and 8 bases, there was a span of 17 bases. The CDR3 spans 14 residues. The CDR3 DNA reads TGTGCCAGCAGCTCCATGACAGAAAAGAAAGAAGCTTTCTTT. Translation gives CASSSMTEKKEAFF.

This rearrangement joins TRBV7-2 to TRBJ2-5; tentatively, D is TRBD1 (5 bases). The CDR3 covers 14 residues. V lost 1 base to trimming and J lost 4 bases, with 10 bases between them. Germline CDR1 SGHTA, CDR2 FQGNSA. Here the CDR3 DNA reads TGTGCCAGCAGCTTAGATTGGCAGGGAGAGACCCAGTACTTC. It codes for CASSLDWQGETQYF.

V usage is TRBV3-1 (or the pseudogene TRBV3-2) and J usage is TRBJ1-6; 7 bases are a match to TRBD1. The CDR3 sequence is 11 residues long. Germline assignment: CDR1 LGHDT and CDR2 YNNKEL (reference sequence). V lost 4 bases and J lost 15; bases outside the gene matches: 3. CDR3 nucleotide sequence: TGTGCCAGCAGCCGACAGGGCATCCTCCACTTT. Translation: CASSRQGILHF.

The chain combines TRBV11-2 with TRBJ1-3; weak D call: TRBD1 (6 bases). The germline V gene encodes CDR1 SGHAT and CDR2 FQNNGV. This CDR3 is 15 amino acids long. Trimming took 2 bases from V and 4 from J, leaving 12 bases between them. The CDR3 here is CASSLIAGAGNTIYF. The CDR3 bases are TGTGCCAGCAGCTTAATCGCAGGGGCCGGAAACACCATATATTTT.

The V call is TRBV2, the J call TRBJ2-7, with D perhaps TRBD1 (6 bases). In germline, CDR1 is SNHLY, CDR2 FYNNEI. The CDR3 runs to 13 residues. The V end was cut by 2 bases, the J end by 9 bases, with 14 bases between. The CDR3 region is CASSERQGSVQYF. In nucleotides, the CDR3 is TGTGCCAGCAGTGAACGGCAGGGGTCTGTGCAGTACTTC.

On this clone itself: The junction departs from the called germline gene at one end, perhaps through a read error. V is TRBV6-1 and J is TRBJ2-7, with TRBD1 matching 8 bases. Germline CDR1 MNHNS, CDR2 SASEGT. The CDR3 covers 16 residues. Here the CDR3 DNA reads TGTGCCAGCAGCGAAGGGCCTGCAGGGGGCGGGTACGAGCAGTACTTC. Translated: CASSEGPAGGGYEQYF.

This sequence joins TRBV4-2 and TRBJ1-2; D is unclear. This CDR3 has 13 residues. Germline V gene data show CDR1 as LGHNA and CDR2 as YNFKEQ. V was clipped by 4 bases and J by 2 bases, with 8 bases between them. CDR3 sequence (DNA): TGTGCCAGCAGCCTCGGACTGAACTATGGCTACACCTTC. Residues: CASSLGLNYGYTF.

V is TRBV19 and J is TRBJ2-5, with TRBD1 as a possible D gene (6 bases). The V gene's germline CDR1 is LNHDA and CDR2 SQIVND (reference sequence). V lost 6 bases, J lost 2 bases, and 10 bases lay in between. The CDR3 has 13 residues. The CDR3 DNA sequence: TGTGCCAGTAGCCGAGGACAGCAAGAGACCCAGTACTTC. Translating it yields CASSRGQQETQYF.